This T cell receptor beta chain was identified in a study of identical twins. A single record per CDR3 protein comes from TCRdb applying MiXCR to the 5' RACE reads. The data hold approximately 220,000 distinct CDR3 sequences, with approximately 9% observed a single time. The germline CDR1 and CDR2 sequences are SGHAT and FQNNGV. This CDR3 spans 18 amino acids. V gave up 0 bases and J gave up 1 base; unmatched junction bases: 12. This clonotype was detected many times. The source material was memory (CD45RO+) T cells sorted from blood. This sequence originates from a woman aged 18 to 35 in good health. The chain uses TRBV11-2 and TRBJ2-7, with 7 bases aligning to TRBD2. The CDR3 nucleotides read TGTGCCAGCAGCTTAGAGGTGGGCGGGGGTACTAGGTCCTACGAGCAGTACTTC. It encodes CASSLEVGGGTRSYEQYF.